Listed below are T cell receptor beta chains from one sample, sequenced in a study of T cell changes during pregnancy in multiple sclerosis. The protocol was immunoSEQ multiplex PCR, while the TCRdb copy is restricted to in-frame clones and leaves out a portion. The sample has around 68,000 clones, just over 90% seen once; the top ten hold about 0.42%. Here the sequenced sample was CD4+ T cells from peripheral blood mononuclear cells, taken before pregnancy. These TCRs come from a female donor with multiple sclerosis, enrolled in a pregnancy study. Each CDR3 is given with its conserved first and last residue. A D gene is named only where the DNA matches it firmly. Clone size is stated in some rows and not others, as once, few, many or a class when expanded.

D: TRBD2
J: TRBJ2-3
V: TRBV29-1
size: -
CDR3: CSVLSGMADTQYF
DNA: TGCAGCGTCCTCAGCGGGATGGCAGATACGCAGTATTTT

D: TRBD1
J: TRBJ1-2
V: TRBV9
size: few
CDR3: CASSVEGTGVGYGYTF
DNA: TGTGCCAGCAGCGTAGAAGGGACAGGGGTCGGCTATGGCTACACCTTC

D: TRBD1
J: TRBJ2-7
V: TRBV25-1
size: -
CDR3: CASSRTGFYEQYF
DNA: TGTGCCAGCAGTCGGACAGGGTTCTACGAGCAGTACTTC

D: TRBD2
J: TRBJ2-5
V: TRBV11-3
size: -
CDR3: CASSSIAGTETQYF
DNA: TGTGCCAGCAGCTCAATAGCGGGGACAGAGACCCAGTACTTC

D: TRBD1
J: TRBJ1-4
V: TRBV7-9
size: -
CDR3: CASSAEGQGNEKLFF
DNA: TGTGCCAGCAGCGCCGAGGGACAGGGAAATGAAAAACTGTTTTTT

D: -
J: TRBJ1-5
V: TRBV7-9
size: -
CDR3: CASPRAVADNQPQHF
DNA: TGTGCCAGCCCACGAGCCGTGGCGGACAATCAGCCCCAGCATTTT

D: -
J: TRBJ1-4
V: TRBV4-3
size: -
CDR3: CASSQDSGKTNEKLFF
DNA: TGCGCCAGCAGCCAAGATTCGGGGAAGACTAATGAAAAACTGTTTTTT

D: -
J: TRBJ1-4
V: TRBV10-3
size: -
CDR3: CAIGQGNEKLFF
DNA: TGTGCCATCGGTCAGGGTAATGAAAAACTGTTTTTT

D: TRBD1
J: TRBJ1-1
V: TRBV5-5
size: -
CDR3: CASSDYLTGVNTEAFF
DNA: TGTGCCAGCAGCGATTATTTGACAGGGGTGAACACTGAAGCTTTCTTT

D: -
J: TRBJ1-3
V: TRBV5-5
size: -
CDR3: CASSLVGRGAENTIYF
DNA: TGTGCCAGCAGCTTGGTAGGGAGGGGTGCAGAAAACACCATATATTTT

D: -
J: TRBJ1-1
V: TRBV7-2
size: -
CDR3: CASSLARTTMNTEAFF
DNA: TGTGCCAGCAGCTTAGCGAGGACGACTATGAACACTGAAGCTTTCTTT

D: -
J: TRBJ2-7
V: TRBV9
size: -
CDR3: CASSVDQAGAEQYF
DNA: TGTGCCAGCAGCGTAGACCAGGCGGGTGCAGAGCAGTACTTC

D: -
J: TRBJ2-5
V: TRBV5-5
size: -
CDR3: CASSLGQFLQETQYF
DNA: TGTGCCAGCAGCTTGGGTCAGTTCTTACAAGAGACCCAGTACTTC

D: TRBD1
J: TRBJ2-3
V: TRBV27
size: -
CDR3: CASSFDRGNKRTDTQYF
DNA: TGTGCCAGCAGTTTTGACAGGGGGAATAAAAGAACAGATACGCAGTATTTT

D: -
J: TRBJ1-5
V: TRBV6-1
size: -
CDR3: CASRLGLPSNQPQHF
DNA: TGTGCCAGCAGACTTGGACTCCCTAGCAATCAGCCCCAGCATTTT

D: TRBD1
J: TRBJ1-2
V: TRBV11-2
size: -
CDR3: CASSLEGRGSGYTF
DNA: TGTGCCAGCAGCTTAGAAGGCAGGGGGTCTGGCTACACCTTC

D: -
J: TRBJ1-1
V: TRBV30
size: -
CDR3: CAWSARVSSEAFF
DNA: TGTGCCTGGAGTGCCAGGGTGTCGTCTGAAGCTTTCTTT

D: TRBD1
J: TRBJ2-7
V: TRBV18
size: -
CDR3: CASSPPGTGAGEQYF
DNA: TGTGCCAGCTCACCACCCGGGACAGGAGCTGGCGAGCAGTACTTC

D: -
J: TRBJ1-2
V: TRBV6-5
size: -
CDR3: CASSRQVFSSESYTF
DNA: TGTGCCAGCAGTAGACAGGTTTTCTCCTCTGAGAGCTACACCTTC

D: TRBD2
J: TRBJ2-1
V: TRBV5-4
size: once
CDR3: CASSSGTSDPSYNEQFF
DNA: TGTGCCAGCAGCTCCGGGACTAGCGATCCCTCCTACAATGAGCAGTTCTTC

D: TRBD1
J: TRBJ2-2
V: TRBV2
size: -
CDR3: CASEGRDRGNGELFF
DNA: TGTGCCAGCGAGGGTAGAGACAGGGGGAACGGGGAGCTGTTTTTT

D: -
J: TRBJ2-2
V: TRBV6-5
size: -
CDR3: CASSYVYRAEGELFF
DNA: TGTGCCAGCAGTTACGTATATAGAGCGGAGGGGGAGCTGTTTTTT

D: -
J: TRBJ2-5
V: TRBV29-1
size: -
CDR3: CSVERDGGETQYF
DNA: TGCAGCGTTGAACGGGATGGGGGGGAGACCCAGTACTTC

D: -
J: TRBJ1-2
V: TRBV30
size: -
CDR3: CAGPSNANYGYTF
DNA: TGTGCCGGGCCGTCGAACGCTAACTATGGCTACACCTTC

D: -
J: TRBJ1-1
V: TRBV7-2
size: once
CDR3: CASSLARSRGNTEAFF
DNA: TGTGCCAGCAGCTTAGCGCGATCTCGGGGGAACACTGAAGCTTTCTTT

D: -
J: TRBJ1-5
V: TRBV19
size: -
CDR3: CASSMTAAKGNQPQHF
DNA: TGTGCCAGTAGTATGACGGCGGCTAAGGGCAATCAGCCCCAGCATTTT

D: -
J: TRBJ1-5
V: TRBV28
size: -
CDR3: CASKLAGGGNQPQHF
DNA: TGTGCCAGCAAGTTAGCCGGGGGAGGCAATCAGCCCCAGCATTTT

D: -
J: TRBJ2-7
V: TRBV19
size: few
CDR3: CASRRTLSSYEQYF
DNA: TGTGCCAGTAGGAGAACGTTAAGCTCCTACGAGCAGTACTTC

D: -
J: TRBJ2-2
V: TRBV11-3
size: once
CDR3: CASSPHAGLNTGELFF
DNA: TGTGCCAGCAGCCCCCACGCAGGATTGAACACCGGGGAGCTGTTTTTT

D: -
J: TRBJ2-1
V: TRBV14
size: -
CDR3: CASSQVRAIKRDEQFF
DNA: TGTGCCAGCAGCCAAGTCCGGGCTATTAAGCGGGATGAGCAGTTCTTC

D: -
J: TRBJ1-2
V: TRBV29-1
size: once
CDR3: CSATDRPSGYTF
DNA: TGCAGCGCTACCGACAGGCCCAGTGGCTACACCTTC

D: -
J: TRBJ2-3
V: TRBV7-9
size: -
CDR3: CASSLGDSSTDTQYF
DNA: TGTGCCAGCAGCTTAGGGGACTCTAGCACAGATACGCAGTATTTT

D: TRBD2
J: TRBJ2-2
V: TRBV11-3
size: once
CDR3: CASSLMRNSGSTGELFF
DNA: TGTGCCAGCAGCTTAATGAGGAATAGCGGGTCCACCGGGGAGCTGTTTTTT

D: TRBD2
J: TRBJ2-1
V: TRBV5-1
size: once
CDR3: CAGTRPGLADNEQFF
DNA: TGCGCCGGCACCCGGCCGGGACTAGCGGACAATGAGCAGTTCTTC

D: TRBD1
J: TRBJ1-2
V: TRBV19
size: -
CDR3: CASSSPRDSVYGYTF
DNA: TGTGCCAGTAGCAGTCCCCGGGACAGCGTCTATGGCTACACCTTC

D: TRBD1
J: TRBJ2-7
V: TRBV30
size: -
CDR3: CAWRGQGSSYEQYF
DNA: TGTGCCTGGAGAGGACAGGGTAGCTCCTACGAGCAGTACTTC

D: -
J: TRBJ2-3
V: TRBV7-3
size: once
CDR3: CASSSSSTDTQYF
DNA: TGTGCCAGCAGCTCGTCTAGCACAGATACGCAGTATTTT

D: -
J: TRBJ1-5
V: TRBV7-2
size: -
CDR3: CASSLFPPPTVVDQPQHF
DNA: TGTGCCAGCAGCTTGTTCCCTCCCCCGACAGTGGTCGACCAGCCCCAGCATTTT

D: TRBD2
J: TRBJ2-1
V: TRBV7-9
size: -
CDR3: CASSLEGGRGKSYNEQFF
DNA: TGTGCCAGCAGCTTAGAGGGCGGGCGGGGGAAATCCTACAATGAGCAGTTCTTC

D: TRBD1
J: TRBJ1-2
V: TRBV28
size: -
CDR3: CASSPAGTGRVGYTF
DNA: TGTGCCAGCAGCCCCGCCGGGACAGGGAGGGTAGGCTACACCTTC

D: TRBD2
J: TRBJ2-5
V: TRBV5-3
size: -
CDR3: CARSNGLGEQETQYF
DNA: TGTGCCAGAAGCAACGGACTAGGCGAACAAGAGACCCAGTACTTC

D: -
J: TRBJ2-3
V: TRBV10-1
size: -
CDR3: CASSEFEGQSTDTQYF
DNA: TGCGCCAGCAGTGAGTTCGAAGGACAGAGCACAGATACGCAGTATTTT

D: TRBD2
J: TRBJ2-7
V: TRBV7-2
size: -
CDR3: CASSPQGTSGSHEQYF
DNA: TGTGCCAGCAGCCCCCAAGGGACTAGCGGGAGCCACGAGCAGTACTTC